This T cell receptor (beta chain) was recovered during a study of TIL therapy for anti-PD-1-resistant metastatic lung cancer. The sample's time point: pre-treatment sample, taken before nivolumab and TIL therapy. CDR3 length: 14 residues. Sequencing used immunoSEQ v3. The data were produced by immunoSEQ multiplex PCR, yet TCRdb's version contains in-frame clones alone and is incomplete. The sample holds about 50,000 clones, 70% to 90% seen once. The J gene is TRBJ2-7, the V gene TRBV21-1; TRBD1, the D gene given by the table, was not confirmed from the DNA. TRBV21-1 is recorded as a pseudogene. The source was blood, collected at baseline. The source is a person between 25 and 80 years old with non-small cell lung cancer. The chain's CDR3 is CASILQGLRCEQYF. The CDR3 bases are TGTGCCAGCATCCTACAGGGGCTTCGGTGCGAGCAGTACTTC.